This T cell receptor (beta chain) is from a study of cytomegalovirus exposure and HLA in healthy donors. The CDR3 is 15 residues long. Germline CDR1 and CDR2: LNHDA and SQIVND (reference sequence). With V trimmed by 5 bases and J by 10 bases, 6 bases remained unmatched. The primer mix had 60 Vbeta and 13 Jbeta primers. The protocol was immunoSEQ multiplex PCR, while the TCRdb copy is restricted to in-frame clones and leaves out a portion. The table lists approximately 150,000 clones, around 60% of them singletons. Sequenced sample: PBMCs. V and J are TRBV19 and TRBJ2-1, with TRBD2 identical over 15 bases. This clonotype was sampled from a woman aged 60-75 years in good health and CMV-seropositive. The DNA of the CDR3 is TGTGCCAGTAGTGCCGGGACTAGCGGGAGGAACGAGCAGTTCTTC. Its translation is CASSAGTSGRNEQFF.